This T cell receptor beta chain was found in a study of blood T cell repertoires in COVID-19. Study details: From the United States, Italy and Spain came samples of acute and convalescent COVID-19. T cells, B-cell-depleted T cells, or PBMCs provided the cDNA or gDNA that served as material.

As originally analysed: How many nucleated cells were present was estimated from reference gene primer amplification. Libraries were prepared by immunoSEQ multiplex PCR; TCRdb keeps only in-frame clonotypes and omits some of them. V and J calls and clone size are copied from that table; D and trimming were computed from the DNA. The sample lists about 140,000 clones; roughly 78% were seen once. The CDR3 contains 14 residues. With V trimmed by 2 bases and J by 3 bases, 5 bases remained unmatched. CDR1 and CDR2 from the germline V gene are SGHRS and YFSETQ. The chain employs TRBV5-1 and TRBJ2-7, with 7 bases that match TRBD2. Sequenced material: peripheral blood. The sequence came from a man between 60 and 75 years old with acute or convalescent COVID-19. CDR3 region: CASSLTGTNYEQYF. CDR3 bases: TGCGCCAGCAGCTTAACCGGGACTAACTACGAGCAGTACTTC.